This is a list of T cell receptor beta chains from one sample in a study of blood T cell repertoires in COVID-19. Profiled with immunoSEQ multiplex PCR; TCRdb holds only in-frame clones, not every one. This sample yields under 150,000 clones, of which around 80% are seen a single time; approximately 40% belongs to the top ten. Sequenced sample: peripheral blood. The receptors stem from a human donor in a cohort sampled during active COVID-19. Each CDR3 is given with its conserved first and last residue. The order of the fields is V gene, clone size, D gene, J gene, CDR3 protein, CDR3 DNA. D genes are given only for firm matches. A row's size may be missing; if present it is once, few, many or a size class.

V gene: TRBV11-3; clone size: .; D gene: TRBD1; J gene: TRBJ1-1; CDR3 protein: CASRNRGRPNTEAFF; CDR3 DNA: TGTGCCAGCAGGAACAGGGGGCGGCCGAACACTGAAGCTTTCTTT
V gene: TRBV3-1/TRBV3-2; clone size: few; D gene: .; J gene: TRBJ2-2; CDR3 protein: CASRLSNTGELFF; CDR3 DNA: TGTGCCAGCAGACTTTCGAACACCGGGGAGCTGTTTTTT
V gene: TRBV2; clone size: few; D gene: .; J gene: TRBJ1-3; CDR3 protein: CASSESRGSGNTIYF; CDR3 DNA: TGTGCCAGCAGTGAAAGCCGGGGCTCTGGAAACACCATATATTTT
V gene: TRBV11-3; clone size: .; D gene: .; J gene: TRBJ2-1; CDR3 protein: CAVRWGGANEQFF; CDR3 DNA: TGTGCCGTCAGGTGGGGGGGGGCGAATGAGCAGTTCTTC
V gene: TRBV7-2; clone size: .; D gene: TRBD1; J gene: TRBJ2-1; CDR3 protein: CASSPPGQVRNEQFF; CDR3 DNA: TGTGCCAGCAGCCCCCCGGGACAGGTACGCAATGAGCAGTTCTTC
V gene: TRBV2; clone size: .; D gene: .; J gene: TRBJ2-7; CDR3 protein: CASSEASVAYEQYF; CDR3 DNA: TGTGCCAGCAGTGAGGCTAGTGTCGCCTACGAGCAGTACTTC
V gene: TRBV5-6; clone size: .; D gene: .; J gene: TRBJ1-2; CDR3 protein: CASSLPGSSYGYTF; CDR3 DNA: TGTGCCAGCAGCTTGCCAGGATCCTCCTATGGCTACACCTTC
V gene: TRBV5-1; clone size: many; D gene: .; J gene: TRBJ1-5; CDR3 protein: CASSSDGYSNQPQHF; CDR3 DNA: TGCGCCAGCAGCAGCGACGGGTATAGCAATCAGCCCCAGCATTTT
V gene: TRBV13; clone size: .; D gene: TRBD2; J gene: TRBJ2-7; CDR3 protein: CASSSGLAVYEQYF; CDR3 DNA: TGTGCCAGCAGCTCGGGACTAGCGGTCTACGAGCAGTACTTC
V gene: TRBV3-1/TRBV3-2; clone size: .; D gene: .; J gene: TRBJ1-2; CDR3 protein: CASSQLSAPAGYTF; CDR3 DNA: TGTGCCAGCAGCCAATTAAGCGCCCCTGCTGGCTACACCTTC
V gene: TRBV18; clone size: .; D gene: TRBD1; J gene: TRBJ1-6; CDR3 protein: CASSRDRGYSPLHF; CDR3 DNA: TGTGCCAGCTCCCGGGACAGGGGGTATTCACCCCTCCACTTT
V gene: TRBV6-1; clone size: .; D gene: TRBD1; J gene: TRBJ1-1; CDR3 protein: CASSDRGTDTEAFF; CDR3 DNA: TGTGCCAGCAGTGACAGGGGGACGGACACTGAAGCTTTCTTT
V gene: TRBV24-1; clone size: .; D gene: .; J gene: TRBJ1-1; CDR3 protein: CATSVLGSINTEAFF; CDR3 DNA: TGTGCCACCAGTGTCCTCGGTAGCATTAACACTGAAGCTTTCTTT
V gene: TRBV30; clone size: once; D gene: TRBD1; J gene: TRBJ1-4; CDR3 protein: CAWSLRQGFNEKLFF; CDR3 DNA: TGTGCCTGGAGTCTTAGACAGGGGTTTAATGAAAAACTGTTTTTT
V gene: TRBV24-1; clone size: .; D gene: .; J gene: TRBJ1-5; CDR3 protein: CATSDLGKGARNQPQHF; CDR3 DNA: TGTGCCACCAGTGATTTAGGAAAGGGAGCGAGGAATCAGCCCCAGCATTTT
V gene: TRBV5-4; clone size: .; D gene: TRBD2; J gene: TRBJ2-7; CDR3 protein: CASSPDGRASGYEQYF; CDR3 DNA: TGTGCCAGCAGCCCGGACGGGAGGGCCTCGGGCTACGAGCAGTACTTC
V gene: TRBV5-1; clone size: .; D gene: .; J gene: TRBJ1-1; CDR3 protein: CASSLTQDTEAFF; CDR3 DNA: TGCGCCAGCAGCTTAACACAGGACACTGAAGCTTTCTTT
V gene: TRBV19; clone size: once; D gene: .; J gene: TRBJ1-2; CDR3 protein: CASSIGWAYGYTF; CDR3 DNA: TGTGCCAGTAGTATAGGGTGGGCTTATGGCTACACCTTC
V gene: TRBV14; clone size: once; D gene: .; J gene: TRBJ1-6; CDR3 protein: CASSQRGRASPTLHF; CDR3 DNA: TGTGCCAGCAGCCAAAGGGGCAGGGCCAGCCCAACCCTCCACTTT
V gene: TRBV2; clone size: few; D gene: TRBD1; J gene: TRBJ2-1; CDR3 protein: CASSLRGGARGEQFF; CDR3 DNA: TGTGCCAGCAGCCTACGAGGGGGCGCACGAGGTGAGCAGTTCTTC
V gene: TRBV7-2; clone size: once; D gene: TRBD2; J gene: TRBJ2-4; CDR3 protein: CASSPTSGGDIQYF; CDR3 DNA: TGTGCCAGCAGCCCTACTAGCGGGGGAGACATTCAGTACTTC
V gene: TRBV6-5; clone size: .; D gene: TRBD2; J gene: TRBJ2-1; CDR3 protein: CASELAGGYNEQFF; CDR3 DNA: TGTGCCAGCGAACTAGCGGGGGGATACAATGAGCAGTTCTTC
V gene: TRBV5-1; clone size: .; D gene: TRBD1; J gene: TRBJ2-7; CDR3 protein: CASRGTGGSYEQYF; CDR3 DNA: TGCGCCAGCAGAGGAACAGGGGGATCCTACGAGCAGTACTTC
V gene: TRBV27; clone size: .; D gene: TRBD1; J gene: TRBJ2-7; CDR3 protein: CASRPGQTPHEQYF; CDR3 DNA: TGTGCCAGCAGGCCGGGACAGACCCCTCACGAGCAGTACTTC
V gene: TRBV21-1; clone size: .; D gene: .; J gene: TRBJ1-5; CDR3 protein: CATAGGNQPQHF; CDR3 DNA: TGTGCCACCGCGGGAGGCAATCAGCCCCAGCATTTT
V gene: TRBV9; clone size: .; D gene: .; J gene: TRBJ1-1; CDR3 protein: CASSVGGERWNTEAFF; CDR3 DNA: TGTGCCAGCAGCGTAGGGGGGGAGAGATGGAACACTGAAGCTTTCTTT
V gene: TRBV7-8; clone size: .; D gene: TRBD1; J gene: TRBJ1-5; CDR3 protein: CASRQGASNQPQHF; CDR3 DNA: TGTGCCAGCAGACAGGGGGCGAGCAATCAGCCCCAGCATTTT
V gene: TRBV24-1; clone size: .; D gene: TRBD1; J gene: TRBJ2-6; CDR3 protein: CATSRTGGPGANVLTF; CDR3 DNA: TGTGCCACCAGTCGGACAGGGGGTCCTGGGGCCAACGTCCTGACTTTC
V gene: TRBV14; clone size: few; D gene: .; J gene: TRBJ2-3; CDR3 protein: CASSPRGYTQYF; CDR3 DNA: TGTGCCAGCAGCCCGCGAGGGTATACGCAGTATTTT
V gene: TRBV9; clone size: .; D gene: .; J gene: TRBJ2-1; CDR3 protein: CASSGAFQYNEQFF; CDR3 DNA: TGTGCCAGCAGCGGGGCCTTTCAGTACAATGAGCAGTTCTTC
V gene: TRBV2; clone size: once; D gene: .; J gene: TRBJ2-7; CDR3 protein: CASSQTSYEQYF; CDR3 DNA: TGTGCCAGCAGTCAGACTAGCTACGAGCAGTACTTC
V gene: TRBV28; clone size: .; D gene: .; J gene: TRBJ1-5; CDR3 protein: CASSRDSNQPQHF; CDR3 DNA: TGTGCCAGCAGCAGGGATAGCAATCAGCCCCAGCATTTT
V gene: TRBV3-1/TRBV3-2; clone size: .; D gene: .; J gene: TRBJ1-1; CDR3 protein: CASSGVPGNTEAFF; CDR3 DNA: TGTGCCAGTTCGGGGGTCCCCGGGAACACTGAAGCTTTCTTT
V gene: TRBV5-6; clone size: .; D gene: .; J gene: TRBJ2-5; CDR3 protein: CASSRGAEPQETQYF; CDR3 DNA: TGTGCCAGCAGCCGGGGGGCGGAGCCCCAAGAGACCCAGTACTTC
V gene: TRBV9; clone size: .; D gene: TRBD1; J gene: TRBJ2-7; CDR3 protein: CASSATGTGFYEQYF; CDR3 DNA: TGTGCCAGCAGCGCAACCGGGACAGGGTTTTACGAGCAGTACTTC
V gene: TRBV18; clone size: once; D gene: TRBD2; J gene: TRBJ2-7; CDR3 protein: CASSPRVLAGVDEQYF; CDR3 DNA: TGTGCCAGCTCACCAAGGGTACTAGCGGGGGTAGACGAGCAGTACTTC
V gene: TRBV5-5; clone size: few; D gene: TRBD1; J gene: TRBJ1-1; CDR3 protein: CASRPQGKDTEAFF; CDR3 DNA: TGTGCCAGCAGGCCACAGGGGAAGGACACTGAAGCTTTCTTT
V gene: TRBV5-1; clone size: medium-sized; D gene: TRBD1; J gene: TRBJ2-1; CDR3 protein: CASSLDRGALHEQFF; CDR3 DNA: TGCGCCAGCAGCCTGGACAGGGGCGCTCTCCATGAGCAGTTCTTC
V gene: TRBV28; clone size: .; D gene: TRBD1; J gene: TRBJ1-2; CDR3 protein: CASSPPTGTGSGYTF; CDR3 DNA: TGTGCCAGCAGTCCACCTACAGGGACAGGGTCTGGCTACACCTTC
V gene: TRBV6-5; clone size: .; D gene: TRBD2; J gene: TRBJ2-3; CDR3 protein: CASSYRTSGAQGTQYF; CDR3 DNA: TGTGCCAGCAGTTACCGGACTAGCGGGGCCCAAGGTACGCAGTATTTT
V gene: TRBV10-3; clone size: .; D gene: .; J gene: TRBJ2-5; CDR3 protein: CAISGSSAEAQYF; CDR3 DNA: TGTGCCATCAGTGGATCTAGCGCCGAGGCCCAGTACTTC
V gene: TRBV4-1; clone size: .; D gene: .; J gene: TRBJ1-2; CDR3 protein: CASSQEQGSGYTF; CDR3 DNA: TGCGCCAGCAGCCAAGAACAGGGAAGTGGCTACACCTTC
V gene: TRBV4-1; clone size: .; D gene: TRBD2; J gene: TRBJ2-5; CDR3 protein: CASSQSPRTSAFKGQETQYF; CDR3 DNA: TGCGCCAGCAGCCAATCCCCCAGGACTAGCGCATTTAAGGGCCAAGAGACCCAGTACTTC
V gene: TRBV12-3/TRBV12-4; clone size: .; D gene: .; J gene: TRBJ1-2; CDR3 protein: CASSLAANYGYTF; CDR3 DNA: TGTGCCAGCAGTTTGGCAGCGAACTATGGCTACACCTTC
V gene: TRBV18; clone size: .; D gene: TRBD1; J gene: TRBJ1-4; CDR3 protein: CASSPGGTVNEKLFF; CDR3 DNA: TGTGCCAGCTCACCAGGCGGGACAGTTAATGAAAAACTGTTTTTT
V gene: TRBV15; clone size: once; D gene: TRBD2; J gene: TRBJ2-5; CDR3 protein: CATSPGLAGGPTIPETQYF; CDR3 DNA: TGTGCCACCAGCCCCGGACTAGCGGGGGGGCCCACAATTCCAGAGACCCAGTACTTC
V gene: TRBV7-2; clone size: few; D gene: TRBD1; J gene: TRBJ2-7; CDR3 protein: CASSLAQGDYEQYF; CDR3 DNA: TGTGCCAGCAGCTTAGCCCAGGGGGACTACGAGCAGTACTTC
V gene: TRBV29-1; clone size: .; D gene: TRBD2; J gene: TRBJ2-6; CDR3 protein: CSVVLAGDGGANVLTF; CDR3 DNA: TGCAGCGTTGTGTTAGCGGGGGATGGTGGGGCCAACGTCCTGACTTTC
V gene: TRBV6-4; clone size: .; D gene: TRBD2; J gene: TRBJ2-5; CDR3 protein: CASSELAGGQETQYF; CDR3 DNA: TGTGCCAGCAGTGAACTAGCGGGGGGACAAGAGACCCAGTACTTC
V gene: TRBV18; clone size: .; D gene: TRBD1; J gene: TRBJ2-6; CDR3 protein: CASSRTTGGAGTGANVLTF; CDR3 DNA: TGTGCCAGCTCACGGACTACAGGGGGCGCAGGGACCGGGGCCAACGTCCTGACTTTC
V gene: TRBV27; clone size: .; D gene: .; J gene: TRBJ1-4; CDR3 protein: CASRPIAGSRSEKLFF; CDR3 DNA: TGTGCCAGCAGACCCATTGCGGGTAGCCGTAGTGAAAAACTGTTTTTT
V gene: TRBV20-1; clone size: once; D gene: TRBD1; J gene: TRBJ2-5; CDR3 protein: CSASKGARETQYF; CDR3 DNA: TGCAGTGCTAGTAAGGGGGCGCGGGAGACCCAGTACTTC
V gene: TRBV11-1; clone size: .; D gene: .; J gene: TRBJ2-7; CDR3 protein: CASSLSDSYEQYF; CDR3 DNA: TGTGCCAGCAGCCTCTCGGACAGCTACGAGCAGTACTTC
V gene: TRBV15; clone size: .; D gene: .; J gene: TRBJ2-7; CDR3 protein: CATSRTGLEQYF; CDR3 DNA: TGTGCCACCAGCAGAACAGGCCTCGAGCAGTACTTC
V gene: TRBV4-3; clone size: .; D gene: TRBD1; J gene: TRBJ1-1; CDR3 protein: CASSQGTGGITEAFF; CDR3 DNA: TGCGCCAGCAGCCAAGGGACAGGGGGAATAACTGAAGCTTTCTTT
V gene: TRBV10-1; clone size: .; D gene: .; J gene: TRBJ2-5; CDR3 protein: CASSVDNQETQYF; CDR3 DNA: TGCGCCAGCAGCGTGGACAACCAAGAGACCCAGTACTTC
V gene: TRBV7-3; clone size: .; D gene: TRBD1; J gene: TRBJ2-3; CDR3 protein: CASSLLGTGGSTDTQYF; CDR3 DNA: TGTGCCAGCAGCTTATTAGGGACAGGGGGCTCTACAGATACGCAGTATTTT
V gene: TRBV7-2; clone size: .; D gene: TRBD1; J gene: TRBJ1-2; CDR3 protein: CASSSDRGPHYGYTF; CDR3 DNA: TGTGCCAGCAGCTCAGACAGGGGGCCCCACTATGGCTACACCTTC
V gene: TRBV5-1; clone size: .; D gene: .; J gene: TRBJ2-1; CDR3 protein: CASSLGQSNEQFF; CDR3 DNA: TGCGCCAGCAGCTTAGGACAGTCCAATGAGCAGTTCTTC
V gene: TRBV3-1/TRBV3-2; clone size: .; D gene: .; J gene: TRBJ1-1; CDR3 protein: CASSPLSPSEAFF; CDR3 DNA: TGTGCCAGCAGCCCATTAAGCCCTTCTGAAGCTTTCTTT